Following are 27 T cell receptor beta chains from one sample sequenced in a study of cytomegalovirus exposure and HLA in healthy donors. PCR amplification relied on 60 Vbeta primers (plus 13 Jbeta primers). The table came from immunoSEQ multiplex PCR; TCRdb's copy has only in-frame clones and leaves some out. Among 150,000 to 200,000 clones, around 78% were seen once, and the ten largest hold about 3.4%. Sequenced material: PBMCs. Source of these receptors: a woman aged 50 to 60 in good health and CMV-seropositive.

The chain uses TRBV5-6 and TRBJ2-7, with TRBD2 matching 9 bases. Germline V gene lookup returns CDR1 SGHDT and CDR2 YYEEEE. The CDR3 is 14 amino acids. V trimming: 4 bases; J trimming: 0 bases; junction bases outside the gene matches: 2. The CDR3 nucleotides read TGTGCCAGCAGCGTAGCGGGAGTCTCCTACGAGCAGTACTTC. Protein sequence: CASSVAGVSYEQYF.

This chain connects TRBV29-1 to TRBJ2-5, with a tentative D call TRBD1 (5 bases). V was clipped by 6 bases and J by 4 bases, with 15 bases between them. Germline CDR1 is SQVTM and CDR2 is ANQGSEA. The CDR3 consists of 13 residues. The CDR3 DNA reads as TGCAGCGTACCCGACGGCCAGGGAGAGACCCAGTACTTC. Translation gives CSVPDGQGETQYF.

This clone came up once. This chain uses TRBV7-9 with TRBJ2-7; 7 nucleotides match TRBD1. CDR3 length: 15 residues. J was trimmed by 2 bases and V by 1 base; bases with no gene match: 5. The germline V gene encodes CDR1 SEHNR and CDR2 FQNEAQ (reference sequence). CDR3 nucleotide sequence: TGTGCCAGCAGCTTAGATAACAGGGGCCCCTACGAGCAGTACTTC. The encoded protein is CASSLDNRGPYEQYF. Together with reference TRBV7-9 and TRBJ2-7, the CDR3 gives the full variable domain: DTGVSQNPRHKITKRGQNVTFRCDPISEHNRLYWYRQTLGQGPEFLTYFQNEAQLEKSRLLSDRFSAERPKGSFSTLEIQRTEQGDSAMYLCASSLDNRGPYEQYFGPGTRLTVT.

This chain connects TRBV9 to TRBJ2-5; TRBD2 matches at 7 bases. This CDR3 is 14 amino acids long. CDR1 and CDR2 from the germline V gene are SGDLS and YYNGEE. J lost 5 bases, V lost 4 bases, and 8 bases had no gene match. The CDR3 region is CASSLRELRETQYF. CDR3 sequence (DNA): TGTGCCAGCAGCCTGCGGGAGCTTCGGGAGACCCAGTACTTC.

This clone has just one count. This chain uses TRBV5-1 with TRBJ1-2; D is ambiguous. Germline assignment: CDR1 SGHRS and CDR2 YFSETQ. This CDR3 contains 15 residues. Trimming cost V 2 bases and J 6 bases, with 17 bases left between them. As DNA, the CDR3 is TGCGCCAGCAGCTTAGCGGACGGCACGGCTAATGGCTACACCTTC. Its protein product is CASSLADGTANGYTF.

The chain uses TRBV2 and TRBJ2-1; no definite D call. Germline V gene sequence: CDR1 SNHLY, CDR2 FYNNEI. The germline V and J ends were trimmed by 1 base and 5 bases, with 6 bases remaining between them. The CDR3 totals 13 residues. The CDR3 DNA follows: TGTGCCAGCAGTGAAGGACAAAACAATGAGCAGTTCTTC. The encoded protein is CASSEGQNNEQFF. Based on the CDR3 plus reference TRBV2 and TRBJ2-1, the full variable domain is EPEVTQTPSHQVTQMGQEVILRCVPISNHLYFYWYRQILGQKVEFLVSFYNNEISEKSEIFDDQFSVERPDGSNFTLKIRSTKLEDSAMYFCASSEGQNNEQFFGPGTRLTVL.

The chain joins TRBV5-6 to TRBJ2-1; 12 positions agree with TRBD2. The CDR3 extends over 16 amino acids. The V gene's germline CDR1 is SGHDT and CDR2 YYEEEE. Trimming cost V 3 bases and J 6 bases; bases outside gene matches: 7. The chain's CDR3 is CASSSVGLAGSNEQFF. CDR3 coding DNA: TGTGCCAGCAGCTCCGTCGGACTAGCGGGGTCCAATGAGCAGTTCTTC.

CDR3 region: CAISESKSGVGYTF. CDR3 DNA: TGTGCCATCAGTGAGTCGAAGTCCGGAGTCGGCTACACCTTC. The genes are TRBV10-3 and TRBJ1-2, with no clear D. This CDR3 is 14 amino acids long. Looked up from germline, CDR1 is ENHRY and CDR2 is SYGVKD. Trimming cost V 0 bases and J 8 bases, with 13 bases left between them.

Worth noting for this clone: This specimen includes other DNA sequences encoding the same CDR3. The V gene is TRBV7-9, the J gene TRBJ1-2; TRBD1 is a possible D gene (6 bases). Germline-derived CDR1 and CDR2 are SEHNR and FQNEAQ (reference sequence). The V and J ends lost 5 bases and 4 bases respectively, with 11 bases between them. The CDR3 runs 13 residues. CDR3 amino acids: CASSLDRTYGYTF. The DNA of the CDR3 is TGTGCCAGCAGCCTTGACAGGACCTATGGCTACACCTTC. The complete variable domain, with remaining parts taken from reference TRBV7-9 and TRBJ1-2, reads DTGVSQNPRHKITKRGQNVTFRCDPISEHNRLYWYRQTLGQGPEFLTYFQNEAQLEKSRLLSDRFSAERPKGSFSTLEIQRTEQGDSAMYLCASSLDRTYGYTFGSGTRLTVV.

V gene TRBV6-5 combines with J gene TRBJ2-2, with no clear D. CDR1 and CDR2 (germline): MNHEY, SVGAGI. The CDR3 sequence is 15 residues long. V gave up 0 bases and J gave up 2 bases, with 7 bases separating them. CDR3 nucleotide sequence: TGTGCCAGCAGTTACTCTACAAGAAACACCGGGGAGCTGTTTTTT. This codes for CASSYSTRNTGELFF.

This clone came up a few times. This chain joins TRBV7-9 and TRBJ2-5, with D possibly being TRBD1 (7 bases). CDR3 length: 11 residues. Per germline, CDR1 SEHNR and CDR2 FQNEAQ (reference sequence). Trimming took off 4 bases at V and 9 bases at J, with 9 bases between the two ends. The CDR3 is CASSSGGPQYF. The DNA of the CDR3 is TGTGCCAGCAGCTCAGGGGGGCCCCAGTACTTC.

The chain combines TRBV18 with TRBJ1-3; 7 bases are a match to TRBD1. The germline CDR1 and CDR2 sequences are KGHSH and LQKENI. Losses at the gene ends were 2 bases for V and 7 bases for J; bases not matched to a gene: 14. This CDR3 spans 17 amino acids. This CDR3 reads CASSPRDRTDVGNTIYF. In nucleotides, the CDR3 is TGTGCCAGCTCACCAAGGGACAGAACGGATGTTGGGAACACCATATATTTT.

The chain couples TRBV10-1 to TRBJ2-5; D perhaps matches TRBD1 (6 bases). From germline, CDR1 is WNHNN and CDR2 SYGVQD (reference sequence). V was cut by 0 bases and J by 5 bases, with 16 bases left in between. The CDR3 is 16 amino acids. CDR3 coding DNA: TGCGCCAGCAGTGAGTCGTATGGTCAGGGGCTCGAGACCCAGTACTTC. Its protein is CASSESYGQGLETQYF.

J is TRBJ2-3 and V is TRBV6-1; a weak D match, TRBD2 (6 bases). The V gene lost 4 bases and the J gene lost 4 bases, with 21 bases spanning the gap. CDR1 is MNHNS and CDR2 is SASEGT in the germline V gene. The CDR3 spans 17 residues. CDR3 sequence reads: CASSAPPAGGAADTQYF. The CDR3 nucleotides are TGTGCCAGCAGTGCCCCCCCTGCAGGCGGGGCCGCAGATACGCAGTATTTT.

The chain uses TRBV13 and TRBJ2-3, with 8 nucleotides matching TRBD2. V shed 2 bases, J shed 3 bases, and the junction held 4 bases outside the gene matches. The germline CDR1 and CDR2 sequences are PRHDT and FYEKMQ (reference sequence). This CDR3 contains 15 residues. The CDR3 is CASSLYGTRTDTQYF. The CDR3 nucleotides read TGTGCCAGCAGCTTATACGGGACTAGGACAGATACGCAGTATTTT.

The chain combines TRBV2 with TRBJ1-1, with D perhaps TRBD1 (5 bases). V lost 4 bases and J 0 bases, leaving 12 bases between the germline ends. The CDR3 runs to 15 residues. From germline, CDR1 is SNHLY and CDR2 FYNNEI. CDR3 nucleotide sequence: TGTGCCAGCAGTGTGGCGCGGGGGATGAACACTGAAGCTTTCTTT. As protein: CASSVARGMNTEAFF.

This chain uses TRBV19 with TRBJ2-3; 8 nucleotides agree with TRBD1. Germline trimming cut 10 bases from V and 7 bases from J; bases unmatched to any gene: 22. This CDR3 has 17 amino acids. CDR1 LNHDA and CDR2 SQIVND come from the germline V gene (reference sequence). The CDR3 protein is CATQDPRGPAASYTQYF. CDR3 bases: TGTGCCACCCAAGACCCCAGGGGGCCCGCAGCTAGCTATACGCAGTATTTT.

The rearrangement links TRBV6-1 to TRBJ2-7; no firm D call. V lost 7 bases and J 9 bases, leaving 25 bases between the germline ends. The CDR3 contains 15 residues. CDR1 is MNHNS, CDR2 SASEGT, per germline. Here the CDR3 DNA reads TGTGCCAGCATCTTAGACTCTTACTCCTACGAAGGGCAGTACTTC. It encodes CASILDSYSYEGQYF.

The chain links TRBV10-2 to TRBJ2-7, with 8 bases fitting TRBD1. Trimming removed 6 bases from V and 2 bases from J; junction bases left unmatched: 6. Germline V CDR1 and CDR2: WSHSY, SAAADI. The CDR3 is 14 amino acids. DNA for the CDR3: TGCGCCAGCAGGGAGGACAGGGCCACCTACGAGCAGTACTTC. It encodes CASREDRATYEQYF.

There are a few counts of this clone. J is TRBJ2-1 and V is TRBV5-1; D is unclear. In germline, CDR1 is SGHRS, CDR2 YFSETQ. V lost 0 bases to trimming and J lost 4 bases, with 14 bases between them. The CDR3 contains 16 residues. In DNA, the CDR3 is TGCGCCAGCAGCTTGGTCCCCACCAAGAGGTACAATGAGCAGTTCTTC. Translating gives CASSLVPTKRYNEQFF.

In its sample, this clone was seen a few times. The rearrangement joins TRBV28 to TRBJ2-7; 8 positions match TRBD1. The CDR3 runs to 13 residues. With V trimmed by 8 bases and J by 6 bases, 9 bases remained unmatched. CDR1 is MDHEN, CDR2 SYDVKM, per germline. DNA of the CDR3: TGTGCCAGCCACAGGGGGGCGCGAGGCGAGCAGTACTTC. Translated: CASHRGARGEQYF.

This clone was observed a handful of times. V is TRBV19 and J is TRBJ2-7; 9 bases are a match to TRBD2. Germline-derived CDR1 and CDR2 are LNHDA and SQIVND (reference sequence). The CDR3 length is 18 residues. V dropped 3 bases and J dropped 2; count of bases not matched to a gene: 14. CDR3 bases: TGTGCCAGTAGTATTGGGCCCCCAGAAGCGGGGGGAGCCTACGAGCAGTACTTC. It is translated as CASSIGPPEAGGAYEQYF.

This clone appeared once. The chain combines TRBV12-5 with TRBJ2-5, with 13 positions matching TRBD2. The CDR3 is 17 residues long. Germline lookup yields CDR1 LGHNT and CDR2 FRNRAP. Trimming took 2 bases from V and 3 from J; bases not matched to a gene: 6. This CDR3 is CASGLRVGTSGKETQYF. CDR3 DNA sequence: TGTGCTAGTGGTTTGAGAGTCGGGACTAGCGGGAAAGAGACCCAGTACTTC.

The V call is TRBV9, the J call TRBJ2-1, with TRBD2 identical over 7 bases. CDR3 size: 15 residues. The trim removed 0 bases at V and 4 bases at J, leaving 4 bases unmatched. Germline CDR1 is SGDLS and CDR2 is YYNGEE. In nucleotides, the CDR3 is TGTGCCAGCAGCGTAGCAGCGGGGTATTACAATGAGCAGTTCTTC. Amino acids: CASSVAAGYYNEQFF.

The CDR3 bases are TGCGCCAGCAGCTTGGCCGCTAGCGGGAGTAATCACGAGCAGTACTTC. It codes for CASSLAASGSNHEQYF. The chain links TRBV5-1 to TRBJ2-7; 10 bases align to TRBD2. After removal of 0 bases from V and 5 bases from J, the junction contained 8 bases not matched to a gene. The germline CDR1 and CDR2 sequences are SGHRS and YFSETQ. The CDR3 runs 16 residues.

This chain joins TRBV14 and TRBJ2-1, with 7 bases aligning to TRBD1. Germline V gene sequence: CDR1 SGHDN, CDR2 FVKESK. Trimming took 1 base from V and 2 from J; bases not matched to a gene: 8. The CDR3 totals 17 residues. In DNA form, the CDR3 reads TGTGCCAGCAGCCAAGTAGGGGGCGCTGGCCCCTACAATGAGCAGTTCTTC. Protein: CASSQVGGAGPYNEQFF. Filled out from reference TRBV14 and TRBJ2-1, the complete variable domain reads EAGVTQFPSHSVIEKGQTVTLRCDPISGHDNLYWYRRVMGKEIKFLLHFVKESKQDESGMPNNRFLAERTGGTYSTLKVQPAELEDSGVYFCASSQVGGAGPYNEQFFGPGTRLTVL.

This clone was seen only once. V is TRBV4-3 and J is TRBJ1-5, with 10 bases aligning to TRBD1. The V segment lost 0 bases and the J segment 2 bases; nucleotides outside the gene matches: 7. This CDR3 comprises 18 residues. The germline gives CDR1 LGHNA, CDR2 YSLEER. The CDR3 sequence is CASSQERDRGWGNQPQHF. The CDR3 DNA reads as TGCGCCAGCAGCCAAGAAAGGGACAGGGGATGGGGCAATCAGCCCCAGCATTTT.